This record concerns one T cell receptor beta chain sequence. Amplification used 60 Vbeta primers and 13 Jbeta primers. This table comes from immunoSEQ multiplex PCR, and its TCRdb copy is limited to in-frame clones, with some not included. The sample records 100,000 to 150,000 clones, 77% being singletons. The data were taken from a study of cytomegalovirus exposure and HLA in healthy donors. The CDR3 runs to 15 residues. Looked up from germline, CDR1 is SGHRS and CDR2 is YFSETQ. Germline trimming cut 6 bases from V and 0 bases from J; bases unmatched to any gene: 7. Input material: PBMCs. The gene calls are TRBV5-1 and TRBJ2-3; 7 positions agree with TRBD2. The receptor comes from a woman aged 40 to 50 in good health and CMV-seropositive. The CDR3 loop is CASTPSGVSTDTQYF. CDR3 nucleotide sequence: TGCGCCAGCACCCCTAGCGGAGTAAGCACAGATACGCAGTATTTT. The full variable domain, with the rest looked up from reference TRBV5-1 and TRBJ2-3, is KAGVTQTPRYLIKTRGQQVTLSCSPISGHRSVSWYQQTPGQGLQFLFEYFSETQRNKGNFPGRFSGRQFSNSRSEMNVSTLELGDSALYLCASTPSGVSTDTQYFGPGTRLTVL.